This entry describes one TCR beta chain. No antigen is known for it. The germline CDR1 and CDR2 sequences are SQVTM and ANQGSEA. V was shortened by 6 bases and J by 4 bases, with 19 bases between the two germline ends. The CDR3 loop spans 15 amino acids. The sample belongs to a study of shared clonotypes between healthy human individuals. Study summary: Each donor contributed plates that comprised three CD4 naive, three CD4 memory, two CD8 naive and one CD8 memory.

Regarding the study as a whole: Represented diversity, genetic and exposure-history alike, was limited by few donors. The study found about 5% of naive CD4 clonotypes shared across a few donors.

TCRdb's table, derived via immunoSEQ multiplex PCR, lists solely in-frame clones and lacks some. The repertoire consists of hundreds of thousands of clones, with approximately 79% occurring once and the leading ten covering about 1.8%. The chain has TRBV29-1 and TRBJ2-1; D might be TRBD2 (5 bases). Sequencing was done on a sample of memory CD4+ T cells sorted from blood. Sample subset: CD45RA-negative fraction. This clonotype originated in a woman aged 30 to 39 in good health. CDR3 DNA sequence: TGCAGCGTCGTCCCGCACTCCGGCGGGTACAATGAGCAGTTCTTC. Translated: CSVVPHSGGYNEQFF.